Reported below is one T cell receptor (beta chain). Its antigen is not identified. The record originates from a study of shared clonotypes between healthy human individuals. Study information: Plates per donor: three CD4 naive, three CD4 memory, two CD8 naive, one CD8 memory.

The V end lost 1 base, the J end lost 11 bases, and 5 bases lay between the germline ends. Germline V lookup: CDR1 SGHAT, CDR2 FQNNGV. The CDR3 contains 11 residues. Study-wide results and caveats: A reduction in generation probabilities was seen for non-shared clonotypes relative to those shared by all four donors.

The repertoire was sequenced with immunoSEQ multiplex PCR; TCRdb's copy has only in-frame clones and lacks some. The sample comprises 2 million or so clones, roughly 94% of which are singletons, and 1.1% rests with the top ten. Naive CD8 cells were CD45RO-negative, positively selected for CCR7, excluding terminally differentiated effector memory CD45RA+ cells. Sequenced input: naive CD8+ T cells sorted from blood. V gene TRBV11-2 combines with J gene TRBJ2-2; D uncertain. The receptor's source is a man between 18 and 35 years old in good health. CDR3 protein: CASSLGPELFF. The CDR3 DNA reads TGTGCCAGCAGCTTAGGGCCCGAGCTGTTTTTT.